This TCR beta chain is drawn from a study of T cells in Graves' hyperthyroidism and ophthalmopathy. The study, taken as a whole, reports: Ophthalmopathy stood apart from stable hyperthyroidism in a 13 V-J model. Blood shared most expanded thyroid clonotypes above 0.001.

Trimming cost V 1 base and J 5 bases; bases outside gene matches: 16. This CDR3 contains 19 residues. CDR1 is SGHTA, CDR2 FQGTGA, per germline. Patients having uncontrolled infection, another autoimmune disease, pregnancy or lactation were not included. With respect to this clonotype: The antigen is not known.

RNA transcripts served as the template for amplifying TCR beta CDR3 regions. The HTBI primer set drove a first-round RT-PCR of the TCR CDR3. Each CDR3 protein gets one entry after TCRdb re-called the multiplex PCR reads with MiXCR. This repertoire shows about 640,000 distinct CDR3 sequences, less than 25% found once; its top ten account for about 34%. The rearrangement joins TRBV7-3 to TRBJ2-5; 10 bases are shared with TRBD1. This sequence was found in a young man with Graves' ophthalmopathy. Sequenced input: blood. The CDR3, as DNA: TGTGCCAGCAGCTTAATTGGGATCGGGACAGGGGACTCAGGGGAGACCCAGTACTTC. Amino acid sequence: CASSLIGIGTGDSGETQYF.